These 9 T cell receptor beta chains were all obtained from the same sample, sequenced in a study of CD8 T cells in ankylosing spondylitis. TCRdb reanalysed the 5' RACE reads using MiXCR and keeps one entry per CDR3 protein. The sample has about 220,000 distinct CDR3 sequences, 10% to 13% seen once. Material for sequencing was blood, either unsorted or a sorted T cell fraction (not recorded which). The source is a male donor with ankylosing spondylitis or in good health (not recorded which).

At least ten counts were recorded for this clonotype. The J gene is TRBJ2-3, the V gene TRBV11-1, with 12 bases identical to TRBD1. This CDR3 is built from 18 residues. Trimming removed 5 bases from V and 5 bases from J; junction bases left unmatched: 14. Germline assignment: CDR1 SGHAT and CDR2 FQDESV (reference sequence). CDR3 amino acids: CASSQPRDRGPDIDTQYF. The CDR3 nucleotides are TGTGCCAGCAGCCAACCCCGGGACAGGGGGCCTGATATAGATACGCAGTATTTT.

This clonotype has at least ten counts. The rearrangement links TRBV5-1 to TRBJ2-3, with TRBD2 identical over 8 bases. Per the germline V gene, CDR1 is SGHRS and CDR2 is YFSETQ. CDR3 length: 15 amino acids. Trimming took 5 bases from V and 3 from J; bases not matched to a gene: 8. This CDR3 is CASSQTAGETDTQYF. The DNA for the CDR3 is TGCGCCAGCAGTCAGACAGCGGGGGAAACAGATACGCAGTATTTT. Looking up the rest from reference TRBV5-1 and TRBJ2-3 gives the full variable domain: KAGVTQTPRYLIKTRGQQVTLSCSPISGHRSVSWYQQTPGQGLQFLFEYFSETQRNKGNFPGRFSGRQFSNSRSEMNVSTLELGDSALYLCASSQTAGETDTQYFGPGTRLTVL.

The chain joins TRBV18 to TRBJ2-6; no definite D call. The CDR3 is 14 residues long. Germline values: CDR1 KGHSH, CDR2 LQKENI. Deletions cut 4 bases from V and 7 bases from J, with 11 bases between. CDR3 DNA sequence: TGTGCCAGCTCACTATTACAGATAGCCAACGTCCTGACTTTC. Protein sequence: CASSLLQIANVLTF.

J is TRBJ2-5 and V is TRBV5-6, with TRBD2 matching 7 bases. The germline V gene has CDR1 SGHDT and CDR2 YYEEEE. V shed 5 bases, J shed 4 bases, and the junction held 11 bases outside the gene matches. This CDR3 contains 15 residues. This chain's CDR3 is CASSSPRTRGETQYF. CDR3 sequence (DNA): TGTGCCAGCAGTTCTCCACGGACTAGGGGAGAGACCCAGTACTTC.

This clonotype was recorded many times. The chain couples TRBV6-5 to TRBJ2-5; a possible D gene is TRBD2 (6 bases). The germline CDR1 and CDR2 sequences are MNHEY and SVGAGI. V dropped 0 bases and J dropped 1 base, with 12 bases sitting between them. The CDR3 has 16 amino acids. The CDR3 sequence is CASSYSLSSAQETQYF. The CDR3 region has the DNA TGTGCCAGCAGTTACTCGCTGTCTAGCGCCCAAGAGACCCAGTACTTC.

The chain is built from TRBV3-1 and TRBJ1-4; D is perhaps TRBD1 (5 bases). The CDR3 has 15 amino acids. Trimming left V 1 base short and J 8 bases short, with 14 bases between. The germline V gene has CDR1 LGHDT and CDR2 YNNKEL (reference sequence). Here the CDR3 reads CASSQVPGVWEKLFF. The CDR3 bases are TGTGCCAGCAGCCAAGTTCCGGGGGTTTGGGAAAAACTGTTTTTT.

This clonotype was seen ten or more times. CDR3 loop: CASRDGTGTTDTQYF. The CDR3 nucleotides are TGTGCCAGCAGGGATGGGACAGGCACTACAGATACGCAGTATTTT. The chain carries TRBV2 and TRBJ2-3, with TRBD1 matching 8 bases. Germline values: CDR1 SNHLY, CDR2 FYNNEI. Trimming at V came to 6 bases and at J to 3 bases, leaving 8 bases not matched to a gene. The CDR3 sequence is 15 residues long.

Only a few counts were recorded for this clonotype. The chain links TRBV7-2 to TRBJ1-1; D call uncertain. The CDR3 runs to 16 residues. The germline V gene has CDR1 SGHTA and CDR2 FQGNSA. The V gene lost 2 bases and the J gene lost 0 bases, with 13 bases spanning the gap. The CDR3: CASSLWVDTLNTEAFF. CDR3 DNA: TGTGCCAGCAGCTTATGGGTAGACACCCTGAACACTGAAGCTTTCTTT. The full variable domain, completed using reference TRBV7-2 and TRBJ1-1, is GAGVSQSPSNKVTEKGKDVELRCDPISGHTALYWYRQSLGQGLEFLIYFQGNSAPDKSGLPSDRFSAERTGGSVSTLTIQRTQQEDSAVYLCASSLWVDTLNTEAFFGQGTRLTVV.

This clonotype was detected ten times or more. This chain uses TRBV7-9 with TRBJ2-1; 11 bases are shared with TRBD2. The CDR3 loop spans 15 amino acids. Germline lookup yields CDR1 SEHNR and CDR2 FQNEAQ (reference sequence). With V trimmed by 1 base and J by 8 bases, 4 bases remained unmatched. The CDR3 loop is CASSLGSGGGHEQFF. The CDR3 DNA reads TGTGCCAGCAGCTTAGGTAGCGGGGGGGGGCATGAGCAGTTCTTC.